The rows below give T cell receptor beta chains drawn from one sample of a study of OX40 agonist ivuxolimab in advanced cancers. Method: immunoSEQ multiplex PCR; TCRdb's copy keeps in-frame clones and lacks some. This table holds 77,000 or so clones, just over 90% found once. The sequencing used CD4+ or CD8+ T cells sorted from blood, collected in a trial of the OX40 agonist ivuxolimab. Receptors were obtained from an adult with an advanced solid tumor such as melanoma, head and neck, liver or kidney cancer. The CDR3 runs from the conserved cysteine through the conserved F or W. Size tells how often a clone was seen (once, few, many) or the class of an expanded clone, and some rows leave it out.

j_call v_call clone_size cdr3_aa
TRBJ1-1 TRBV11-3 - CASSETQGRAAEAFF
TRBJ2-3 TRBV6-5 - CASGSGGTQYF
TRBJ1-4 TRBV6-5 - CASGRSGEKLFF
TRBJ2-7 TRBV7-8 - CASGNYEQYF
TRBJ2-3 TRBV2 - CASRGGPLTDTQYF
TRBJ1-1 TRBV6-1 - CASSETLLGIEAFF
TRBJ2-5 TRBV11-1 once CASSLSPPGTGSYQYF
TRBJ2-2 TRBV28 - CASSLLGGGTGELFF
TRBJ2-5 TRBV7-2 once CASSSGGAGRETQYF
TRBJ2-7 TRBV27 - CASSPAEIAGVTYEQYF
TRBJ2-1 TRBV18 - CASSQGLAGGYNEQFF
TRBJ1-2 TRBV9 - CASSALTGGGGYTF
TRBJ2-7 TRBV6-5 - CASSYGGWANEQYF
TRBJ1-6 TRBV28 once CASSGPGRSYNSPLHF
TRBJ2-7 TRBV18 - CASSAGTDYEQYF
TRBJ1-6 TRBV19 - CASSPRDRGDSPLHF
TRBJ2-2 TRBV18 - CASSPLGRGLNTGELFF
TRBJ1-2 TRBV5-1 - CASSLGTGEGYTF
TRBJ2-7 TRBV15 - CATSRDYPSSYEQYF
TRBJ1-2 TRBV6-1 - CASSERREEGYTF
TRBJ2-1 TRBV10-3 - CAMSSGRDNEQFF
TRBJ2-2 TRBV6-4 - CASSEMAGAGELFF
TRBJ2-3 TRBV19 - CASSIADTQYF
TRBJ1-1 TRBV28 - CASSFGGGWINTEAFF
TRBJ1-5 TRBV28 - CASSTGFEQPQHF
TRBJ1-5 TRBV10-3 - CAISESNGGRAQHF
TRBJ2-7 TRBV7-8 - CASSLVSRGYEQYF
TRBJ1-1 TRBV7-9 - CASSFQGEAFF
TRBJ2-3 TRBV7-2 - CASSQGTSGADTQYF
TRBJ2-1 TRBV18 - CASSPPGLAGGRYNEQFF
TRBJ1-5 TRBV18 - CASSRDGSNQPQHF
TRBJ2-6 TRBV19 - CASSIHLARANVLTF
TRBJ2-1 TRBV4-2 few CASSPPGTAEQFF
TRBJ2-2 TRBV19 - CASSINYANTGELFF
TRBJ1-5 TRBV6-5 once CAPPAQPQHF
TRBJ2-6 TRBV7-9 - CASSHGGANVLTF
TRBJ1-1 TRBV18 - CASSMDRVAEAFF
TRBJ1-5 TRBV4-1 - CASSQEGRGQGQPQHF
TRBJ2-7 TRBV5-1 - CASSSSGVNYEQYF
TRBJ1-5 TRBV6-5 - CASSPLSRGPQHF
TRBJ2-5 TRBV5-5 - CASSRGGETQYF
TRBJ1-1 TRBV27 - CASSLTRNTEAFF
TRBJ1-2 TRBV10-3 - CAIRDLQDGYTF
TRBJ2-1 TRBV6-6 - CASTSLNEQFF
TRBJ2-7 TRBV18 - CASSPRTGGYEQYF
TRBJ2-2 TRBV6-6 few CASSGGGTGELFF
TRBJ1-1 TRBV5-1 - CASSLGGRALPGTEAFF
TRBJ1-1 TRBV11-2 - CASSLGQENTEAFF